The clone carrying this T cell receptor beta chain was detected many times. The target antigen is unknown. The germline V gene has CDR1 ENHRY and CDR2 SYGVKD. This CDR3 is 13 amino acids long. The ends lost 6 bases at V and 6 bases at J; junction bases unmatched: 7. A universal primer site was created by template switching, with the cDNA bearing unique molecular identifiers. TCRdb analysed the 5' RACE reads with MiXCR anew, one entry per CDR3 protein. This sample carries approximately 700,000 distinct CDR3 sequences, around 6% of them seen once, and the ten largest clones take 1.5% to 2%. The entry originates in a study of identical twins. Healthy Caucasian individuals made up all the donors. The study's findings and limits: High-abundance cord blood beta clonotypes had fewer insertions; memory repertoires showed none.

The chain uses TRBV10-3 and TRBJ1-1; 7 bases align to TRBD1. The source material was naive T cells sorted from blood. This clonotype was obtained from a man aged 18 to 30 in good health. The CDR3 protein is CAISDGQVAEAFF. In DNA form, the CDR3 reads TGTGCCATCAGCGACGGACAGGTCGCTGAAGCTTTCTTT.